This passage covers 14 T cell receptor beta chains from one sample sequenced in a study of T-cell reconstitution after alpha-beta-depleted transplantation in children. The TCRbeta library incorporated unique molecular identifiers. TCRdb reprocessed the PCR reads via MiXCR and lists one record per CDR3 protein. This table has approximately 230,000 distinct CDR3 sequences, 20% to 30% appearing once. The source material was PBMCs, mostly from graft donor cells, sampled 360 days after TCRalphabeta/CD19-depleted stem cell transplant. Receptors were obtained from a female patient aged 2-10 years who had a stem cell transplant for congenital amegakaryocytic thrombocytopenia, so the T cells may come from the graft donor.

This clonotype turned up a few times. V and J are TRBV14 and TRBJ2-1, with D possibly TRBD2 on 5 matching bases. V shed 2 bases and J shed 4 bases, with 18 bases lying between them. The CDR3 has 17 residues. Germline values: CDR1 SGHDN, CDR2 FVKESK. The CDR3 loop is CASSQLPTGKYYNEQFF. The CDR3 nucleotides read TGTGCCAGCAGCCAACTCCCTACGGGGAAATATTACAATGAGCAGTTCTTC. Looking up the rest from reference TRBV14 and TRBJ2-1 gives the full variable domain: EAGVTQFPSHSVIEKGQTVTLRCDPISGHDNLYWYRRVMGKEIKFLLHFVKESKQDESGMPNNRFLAERTGGTYSTLKVQPAELEDSGVYFCASSQLPTGKYYNEQFFGPGTRLTVL.

V is TRBV24-1 and J is TRBJ2-1, with 8 bases fitting TRBD2. Unmatched junction bases numbered 4, after V lost 3 bases and J lost 1 base. Per the germline V gene, CDR1 is KGHDR and CDR2 is SFDVKD. The CDR3 sequence is 16 residues long. The CDR3 DNA is TGTGCCACCAGTGATACAACGGGAGGGTCCTACAATGAGCAGTTCTTC. This gives the protein CATSDTTGGSYNEQFF.

The chain couples TRBV20-1 to TRBJ1-2; TRBD1 is a possible D gene (5 bases). This CDR3 comprises 13 residues. Germline CDR1 is DFQATT and CDR2 is SNEGSKA (reference sequence). Trimming took off 4 bases at V and 11 bases at J, with 20 bases between the two ends. Here the CDR3 reads CSAKGDSGGRYTF. CDR3 sequence (DNA): TGCAGTGCTAAGGGAGACTCGGGGGGAAGATACACCTTC.

The sample holds many counts of this clonotype. The chain has TRBV29-1 and TRBJ2-5, with TRBD1 matching 9 bases. The germline CDR1 and CDR2 sequences are SQVTM and ANQGSEA. This CDR3 spans 15 amino acids. With V trimmed by 7 bases and J by 2 bases, 11 bases remained unmatched. DNA of the CDR3: TGCAGCGCCTGCCGGGACAGGGCAATACAAGAGACCCAGTACTTC. Amino acids: CSACRDRAIQETQYF.

This clonotype is a singleton in its sample. This rearrangement joins TRBV6-5 to TRBJ1-4; D might be TRBD1 (5 bases). Trimming took 0 bases from V and 2 from J, leaving 10 bases between them. The CDR3 runs to 16 residues. Germline CDR1 reads MNHEY; CDR2 reads SVGAGI. The CDR3 DNA is TGTGCCAGCAGTTACTCTTCAGGGACCACTAATGAAAAACTGTTTTTT. It specifies CASSYSSGTTNEKLFF.

The chain links TRBV30 to TRBJ2-7; TRBD2 matches at 7 bases. The V gene's germline CDR1 is GTSNPN and CDR2 SVGIG (reference sequence). The CDR3 consists of 13 residues. After removal of 1 base from V and 3 bases from J, the junction contained 3 bases not matched to a gene. This chain's CDR3 is CAWSDGLVYEQYF. DNA for the CDR3: TGTGCCTGGAGTGACGGACTAGTCTACGAGCAGTACTTC.

This chain links TRBV6-4 with TRBJ2-7; TRBD1 agrees at 12 bases. Germline V gene data show CDR1 as MRHNA and CDR2 as SNTAGT. This CDR3 is 22 amino acids long. The J segment lost 2 bases and the V segment lost 5 bases, leaving 25 bases of the junction unmatched. The CDR3 sequence: CASSPLYYRDRGRIRTTYEQYF. The CDR3 DNA follows: TGTGCCAGCAGTCCTCTCTACTACCGGGACAGGGGGCGAATAAGGACGACCTACGAGCAGTACTTC.

This rearrangement joins TRBV20-1 to TRBJ1-1; TRBD1 is a possible D gene (6 bases). Trimming left V 7 bases short and J 0 bases short, with 9 bases between. This CDR3 has 12 amino acids. Germline lookup yields CDR1 DFQATT and CDR2 SNEGSKA (reference sequence). The CDR3: CSEGGLNTEAFF. CDR3 bases: TGCAGTGAAGGGGGACTGAACACTGAAGCTTTCTTT.

This clonotype came up a few times. As DNA, the CDR3 is TGCAGTGCTGCAGGGGATCTCACTGAAGCTTTCTTT. It specifies CSAAGDLTEAFF. This chain links TRBV20-1 with TRBJ1-1; weak D call: TRBD1 (6 bases). The CDR3 spans 12 residues. Germline V gives CDR1 DFQATT, CDR2 SNEGSKA (reference sequence). The V and J ends lost 5 bases and 4 bases respectively, with 11 bases between them.

Concerning this clonotype itself: One end of the junction does not line up with germline, which may come from a read error. The chain uses TRBV18 and TRBJ2-7, with a tentative D call TRBD1 (6 bases). This CDR3 comprises 12 residues. Looked up from germline, CDR1 is KGHSH and CDR2 is LQKENI. The CDR3 loop reads CASSPGTDRQRF. The CDR3 DNA follows: TGTGCCAGCTCACCCGGAACGGACAGACAACGATTC.

There are a few counts of this clonotype. V gene TRBV15 combines with J gene TRBJ2-1; maybe TRBD1 (5 bases). V dropped 1 base and J dropped 6 bases, with 10 bases sitting between them. The CDR3 runs to 14 residues. Germline V lookup: CDR1 LNHNV, CDR2 YYDKDF (reference sequence). The CDR3 is CATSRGPQGNEQFF. CDR3 bases: TGTGCCACCAGCAGAGGTCCCCAGGGCAATGAGCAGTTCTTC.

V is TRBV14 and J is TRBJ1-4; possible D gene TRBD1, 6 bases. V was clipped by 0 bases and J by 8 bases, with 13 bases between them. The CDR3 covers 15 residues. Per the germline V gene, CDR1 is SGHDN and CDR2 is FVKESK. This CDR3 reads CASSQDVQGREKLFF. In nucleotides, the CDR3 is TGTGCCAGCAGCCAAGATGTACAGGGCCGAGAAAAACTGTTTTTT. Looking up the rest from reference TRBV14 and TRBJ1-4 gives the full variable domain: EAGVTQFPSHSVIEKGQTVTLRCDPISGHDNLYWYRRVMGKEIKFLLHFVKESKQDESGMPNNRFLAERTGGTYSTLKVQPAELEDSGVYFCASSQDVQGREKLFFGSGTQLSVL.

The table lists this clonotype with a few counts. This chain joins TRBV27 and TRBJ2-3; 8 positions match TRBD2. The CDR3 totals 16 residues. The germline V gene has CDR1 MNHEY and CDR2 SMNVEV (reference sequence). The J segment lost 8 bases and the V segment lost 4 bases, leaving 14 bases of the junction unmatched. CDR3 sequence (DNA): TGTGCCAGCAGTTCGGGGGGGGCCCTCCACGCGGTTACGCAGTATTTT. Translating gives CASSSGGALHAVTQYF.

There are a few counts of this clonotype. For the CDR3, the DNA is TGCGCCAGCAGCCAAGGGATGGTGGGGAAAAACACCGGGGAGCTGTTTTTT. Translating gives CASSQGMVGKNTGELFF. This chain connects TRBV4-1 to TRBJ2-2; unclear D gene. The CDR3 spans 17 residues. CDR1 and CDR2 from the germline V gene are MGHRA and YSYEKL. Trimming took off 1 base at V and 2 bases at J, with 14 bases between the two ends.